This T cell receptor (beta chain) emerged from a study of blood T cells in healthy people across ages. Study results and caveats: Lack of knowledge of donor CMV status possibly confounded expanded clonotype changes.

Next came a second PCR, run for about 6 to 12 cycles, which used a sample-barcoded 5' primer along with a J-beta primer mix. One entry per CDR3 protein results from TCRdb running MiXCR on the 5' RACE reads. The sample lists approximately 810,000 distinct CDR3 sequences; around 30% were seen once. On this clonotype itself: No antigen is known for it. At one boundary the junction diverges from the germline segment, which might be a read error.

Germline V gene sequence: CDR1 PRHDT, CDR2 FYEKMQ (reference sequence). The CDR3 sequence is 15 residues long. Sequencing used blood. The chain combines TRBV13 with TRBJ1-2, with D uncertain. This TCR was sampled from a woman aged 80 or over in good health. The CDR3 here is CASGLAGPTGYGYTF. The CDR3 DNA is TGTGCCAGCGGCTTAGCAGGTCCGACGGGGTATGGCTACACCTTC. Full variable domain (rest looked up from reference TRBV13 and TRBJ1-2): AAGVIQSPRHLIKEKRETATLKCYPIPRHDTVYWYQQGPGQDPQFLISFYEKMQSDKGSIPDRFSAQQFSDYHSELNMSSLELGDSALYFCASGLAGPTGYGYTFGSGTRLTVV.